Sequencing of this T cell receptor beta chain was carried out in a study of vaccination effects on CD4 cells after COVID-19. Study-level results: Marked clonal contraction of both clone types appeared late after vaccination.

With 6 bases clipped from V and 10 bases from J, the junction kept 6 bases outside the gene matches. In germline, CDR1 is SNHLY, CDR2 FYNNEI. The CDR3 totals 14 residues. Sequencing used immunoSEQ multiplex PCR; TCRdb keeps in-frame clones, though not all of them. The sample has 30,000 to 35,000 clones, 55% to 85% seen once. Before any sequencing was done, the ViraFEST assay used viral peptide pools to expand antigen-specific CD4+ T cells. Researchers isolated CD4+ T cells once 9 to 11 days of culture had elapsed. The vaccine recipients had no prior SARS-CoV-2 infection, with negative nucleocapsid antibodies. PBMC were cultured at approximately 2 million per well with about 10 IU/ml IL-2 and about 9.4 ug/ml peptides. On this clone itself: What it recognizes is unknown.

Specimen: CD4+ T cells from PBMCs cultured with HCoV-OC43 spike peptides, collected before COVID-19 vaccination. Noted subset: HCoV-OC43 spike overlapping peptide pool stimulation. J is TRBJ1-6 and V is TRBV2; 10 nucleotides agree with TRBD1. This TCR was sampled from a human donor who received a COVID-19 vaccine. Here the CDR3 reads CASSRDRGNSPLHF. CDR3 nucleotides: TGTGCCAGCAGCCGGGACAGGGGTAACTCACCCCTCCACTTT.